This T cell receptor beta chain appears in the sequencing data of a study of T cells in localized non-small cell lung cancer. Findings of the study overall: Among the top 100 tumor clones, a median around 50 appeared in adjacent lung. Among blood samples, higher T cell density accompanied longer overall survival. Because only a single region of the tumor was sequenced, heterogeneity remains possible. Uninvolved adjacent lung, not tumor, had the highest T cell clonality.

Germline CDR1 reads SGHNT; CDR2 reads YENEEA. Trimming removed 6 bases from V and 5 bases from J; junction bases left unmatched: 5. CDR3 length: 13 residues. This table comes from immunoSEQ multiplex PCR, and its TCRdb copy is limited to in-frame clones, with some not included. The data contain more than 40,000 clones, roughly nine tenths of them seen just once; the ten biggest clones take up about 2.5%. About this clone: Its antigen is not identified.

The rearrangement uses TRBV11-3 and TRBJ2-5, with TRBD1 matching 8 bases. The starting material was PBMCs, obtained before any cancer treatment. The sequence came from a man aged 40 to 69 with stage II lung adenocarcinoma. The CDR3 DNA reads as TGTGCCAGCAGTCAGGGGGCCCGGGAGACCCAGTACTTC. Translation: CASSQGARETQYF.